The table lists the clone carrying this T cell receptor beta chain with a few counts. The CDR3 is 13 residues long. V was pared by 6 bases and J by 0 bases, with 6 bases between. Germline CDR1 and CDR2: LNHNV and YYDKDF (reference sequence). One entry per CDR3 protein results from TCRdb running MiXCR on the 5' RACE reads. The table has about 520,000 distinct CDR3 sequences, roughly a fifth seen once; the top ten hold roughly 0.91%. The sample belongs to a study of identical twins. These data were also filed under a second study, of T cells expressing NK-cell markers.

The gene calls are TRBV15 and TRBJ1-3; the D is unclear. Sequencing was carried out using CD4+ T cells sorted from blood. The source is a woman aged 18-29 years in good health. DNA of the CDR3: TGTGCCACCAGACAGTTCTCTGGAAACACCATATATTTT. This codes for CATRQFSGNTIYF. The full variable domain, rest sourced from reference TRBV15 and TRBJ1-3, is DAMVIQNPRYQVTQFGKPVTLSCSQTLNHNVMYWYQQKSSQAPKLLFHYYDKDFNNEADTPDNFQSRRPNTSFCFLDIRSPGLGDTAMYLCATRQFSGNTIYFGEGSWLTVV.